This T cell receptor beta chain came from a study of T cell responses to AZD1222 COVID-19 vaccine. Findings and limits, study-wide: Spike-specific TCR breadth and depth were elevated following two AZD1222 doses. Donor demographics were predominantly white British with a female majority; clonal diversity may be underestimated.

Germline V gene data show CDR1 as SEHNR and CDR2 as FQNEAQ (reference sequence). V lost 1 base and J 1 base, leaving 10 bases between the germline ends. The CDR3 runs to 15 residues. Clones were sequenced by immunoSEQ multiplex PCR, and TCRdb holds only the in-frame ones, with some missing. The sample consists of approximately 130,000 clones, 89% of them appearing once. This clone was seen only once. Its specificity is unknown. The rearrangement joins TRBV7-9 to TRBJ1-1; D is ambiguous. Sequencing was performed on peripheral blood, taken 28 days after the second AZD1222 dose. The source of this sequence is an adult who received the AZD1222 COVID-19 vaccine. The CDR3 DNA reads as TGTGCCAGCAGCTTAGGTTCCGGTCGGAACACTGAAGCTTTCTTT. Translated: CASSLGSGRNTEAFF.